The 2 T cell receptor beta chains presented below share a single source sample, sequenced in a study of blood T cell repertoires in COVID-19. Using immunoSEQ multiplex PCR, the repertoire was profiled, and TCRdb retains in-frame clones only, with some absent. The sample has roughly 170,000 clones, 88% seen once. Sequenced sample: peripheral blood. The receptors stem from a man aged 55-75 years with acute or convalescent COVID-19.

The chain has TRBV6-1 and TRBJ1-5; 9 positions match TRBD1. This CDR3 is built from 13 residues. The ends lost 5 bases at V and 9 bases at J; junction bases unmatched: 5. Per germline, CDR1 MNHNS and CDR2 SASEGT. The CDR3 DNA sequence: TGTGCCAGCAGTTGGGACAGGGATGGGCCCCAGCATTTT. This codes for CASSWDRDGPQHF.

The CDR3 sequence: CASSLRAGVADEQFF. The CDR3 bases are TGTGCCAGCAGCTTACGTGCGGGAGTGGCGGATGAGCAGTTCTTC. V and J are TRBV11-3 and TRBJ2-1; 7 nucleotides align to TRBD2. The CDR3 has 15 residues. The V and J ends lost 2 bases and 8 bases, in that order; junction bases with no gene match: 9. Germline CDR1 and CDR2: SGHNT and YENEEA.